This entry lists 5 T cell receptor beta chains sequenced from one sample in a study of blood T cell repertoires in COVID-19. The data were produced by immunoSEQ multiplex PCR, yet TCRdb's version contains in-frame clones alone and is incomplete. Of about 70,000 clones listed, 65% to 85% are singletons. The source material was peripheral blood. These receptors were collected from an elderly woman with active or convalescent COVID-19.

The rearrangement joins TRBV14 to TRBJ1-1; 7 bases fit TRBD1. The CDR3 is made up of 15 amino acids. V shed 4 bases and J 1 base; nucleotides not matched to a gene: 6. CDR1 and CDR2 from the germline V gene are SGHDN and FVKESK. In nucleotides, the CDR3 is TGTGCCAGCAGCCCTTTAGACAGGGCGAACACTGAAGCTTTCTTT. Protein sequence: CASSPLDRANTEAFF.

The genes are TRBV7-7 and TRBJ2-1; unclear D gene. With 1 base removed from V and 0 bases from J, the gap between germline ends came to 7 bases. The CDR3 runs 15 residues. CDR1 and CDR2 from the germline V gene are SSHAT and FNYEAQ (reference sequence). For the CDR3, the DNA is TGTGCCAGCAGCTTAGGTCTAAGCTCCTACAATGAGCAGTTCTTC. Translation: CASSLGLSSYNEQFF.

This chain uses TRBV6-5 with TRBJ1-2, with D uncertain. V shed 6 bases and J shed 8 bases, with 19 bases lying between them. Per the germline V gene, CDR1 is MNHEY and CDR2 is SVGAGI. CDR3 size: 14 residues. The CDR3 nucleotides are TGTGCCAGCAGCCCCGGGAGTCCCATTCGCGGCTACACCTTC. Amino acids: CASSPGSPIRGYTF.

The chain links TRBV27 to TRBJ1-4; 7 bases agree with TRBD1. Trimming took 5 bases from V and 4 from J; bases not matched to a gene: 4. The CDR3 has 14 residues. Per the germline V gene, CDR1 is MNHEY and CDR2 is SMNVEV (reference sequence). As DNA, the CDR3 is TGTGCCAGCAGTGGGGGACAGCATAATGAAAAACTGTTTTTT. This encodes CASSGGQHNEKLFF. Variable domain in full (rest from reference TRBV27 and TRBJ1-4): EAQVTQNPRYLITVTGKKLTVTCSQNMNHEYMSWYRQDPGLGLRQIYYSMNVEVTDKGDVPEGYKVSRKEKRNFPLILESPSPNQTSLYFCASSGGQHNEKLFFGSGTQLSVL.

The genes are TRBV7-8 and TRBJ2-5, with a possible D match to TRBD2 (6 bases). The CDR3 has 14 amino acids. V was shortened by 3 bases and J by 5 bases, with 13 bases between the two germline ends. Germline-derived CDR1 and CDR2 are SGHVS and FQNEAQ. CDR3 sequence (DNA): TGTGCCAGCAGCTTTGGGCTAGCGAGGGAGACCCAGTACTTC. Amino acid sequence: CASSFGLARETQYF.